A single TCR beta chain is shown here with its context. The antigen is not known. Germline V gene data show CDR1 as MDHEN and CDR2 as SYDVKM. This CDR3 has 19 amino acids. V lost 4 bases to trimming and J lost 0 bases; unmatched junction nucleotides: 9. The sample belongs to a study of Graves' ophthalmopathy and Graves' hyperthyroidism. The authors amplified TCR beta CDR3 regions, and they did so from RNA transcripts for repertoire sequencing. Scientists carried out first-round RT-PCR using HTBI primers and then a second-round multiplex PCR. One entry per CDR3 protein, called by TCRdb with MiXCR from the multiplex PCR reads. This sample yields hundreds of thousands of distinct CDR3 sequences, of which around 21% are seen a single time; roughly 3% belongs to the top ten. Study-wide results and caveats: The model predicted ophthalmopathy progression with 65% to 71% sensitivity and approximately 72% specificity.

The specimen was peripheral blood. The TCR was taken from a woman aged 18-29 years with stable Graves' hyperthyroidism. This sequence joins TRBV28 and TRBJ2-3; 14 nucleotides match TRBD2. The CDR3 DNA sequence: TGTGCCAGCAGTTCCTTCGGGACTAGCGGGGGCTCTAGCACAGATACGCAGTATTTT. Its protein product is CASSSFGTSGGSSTDTQYF.